Listed below are T cell receptor beta chains from one sample, sequenced in a study of tumor-infiltrating lymphocytes in primary liver carcinoma. TCRdb recomputed calls from the multiplex PCR reads with MiXCR, one row per CDR3 protein. The repertoire consists of about 120,000 distinct CDR3 sequences, with 55% to 70% occurring once and the leading ten covering roughly 8.1%. The sequenced sample consisted of tumor-adjacent normal liver tissue. The receptors were gathered from a woman in her sixties with primary liver carcinoma and hepatitis B virus infection. The CDR3 runs from the conserved cysteine through the conserved F or W. D genes are given only for firm matches. A row's size may be missing; if present it is once, few, many or a size class.

TRBV28	.	TRBJ2-5	many	TGTGCCAGCAGCCCGTGGGGAGTCTTAGTGGAGACCCAGTACTTC	CASSPWGVLVETQYF
TRBV5-1	TRBD2	TRBJ2-7	.	TGTGGCAGCAGCCCGGGGGACTATGCTTACGAGCAGTACTTC	CGSSPGDYAYEQYF
TRBV6-1	.	TRBJ2-1	.	TGTGCCAGCAGTAGTGACAAGCTTGAATGCAATGAGCAGTTCTTC	CASSSDKLECNEQFF
TRBV28	TRBD1	TRBJ2-7	.	TGTACCAGCAGTTTATATGGGACAGGGAGGTACGAGCAGTACTTC	CTSSLYGTGRYEQYF
TRBV11-1	TRBD1	TRBJ2-2	.	TGTGCCAGCAGCCTGACAGGGGGCGTCACCGGGGAGCTGTTTTTT	CASSLTGGVTGELFF
TRBV28	.	TRBJ2-1	few	TGTGCCAGCAGTTTACGGCTCCGGCAAAGTGGGAATGAGCAGTTCTTC	CASSLRLRQSGNEQFF
TRBV11-2	.	TRBJ1-3	.	TGTGCCAGCAGCTCGCGCCTCCCGACAGATAGCCCTGGAGACACTATATATTTT	CASSSRLPTDSPGDTIYF
TRBV11-2	TRBD2	TRBJ2-5	once	TGTACCAGCATTTTAGGACTAGGAGAGACCCAGTACTTC	CTSILGLGETQYF
TRBV6-1	TRBD1	TRBJ2-3	.	TGTGACAGCAGTGGGGTACAGGGGGACTTCACAGACACGCAGTATTTT	CDSSGVQGDFTDTQYF
TRBV28	.	TRBJ2-1	.	TGTGCCAGTAGTTTGCCCCATGGGCAGTTCTTC	CASSLPHGQFF
TRBV7-9	TRBD1	TRBJ2-5	few	TGTGCCAGCAGCAGCGAGACAGGGGAAAAGACCCAGTACTTC	CASSSETGEKTQYF
TRBV29-1	.	TRBJ2-3	many	TGCAGCGTTGATCTCTCGACAGATACGCAGTATTTT	CSVDLSTDTQYF
TRBV7-3	TRBD2	TRBJ2-1	.	TGTGCCAGCAGCCCCATGTGCGGGAGGGGATTTGAGCAGTTCTTC	CASSPMCGRGFEQFF
TRBV28	TRBD2	TRBJ2-2	.	TGTGGCAGCAGTTTTTGGACTAGCGCCGCCGGGGAGCTGTTTTTT	CGSSFWTSAAGELFF
TRBV11-2	TRBD2	TRBJ2-1	.	TGTGCCAGCAGCTTAGATCCGGGTAGCGGGAGGAATGAGCAGTTCTTC	CASSLDPGSGRNEQFF
TRBV5-5	.	TRBJ2-5	medium-sized	TGTGCCAGCAGCTTTGGACTCATGAACCAAGAGACCCAGTACTTC	CASSFGLMNQETQYF
TRBV5-6	.	TRBJ2-7	once	TGTGCCAGCAGCCGGGGGACAGACCTATGGGAGCAGTACTTC	CASSRGTDLWEQYF
TRBV12-3/TRBV12-4	TRBD1	TRBJ1-1	many	TGTGCCAGCACCCTTATCTTACTCAGCAGGGGGGCGTTGGGCACTGAAGCTTTCTTT	CASTLILLSRGALGTEAFF
TRBV5-1	.	TRBJ2-3	.	TGCGCCAGCAGCCCCCGGGGCAGCGGGTTCAGCACAGATACGCAGTATTTT	CASSPRGSGFSTDTQYF
TRBV5-1	.	TRBJ2-7	.	TGCGCCAGCGGCGCCTGGGACCTTGGGCCTCCCGGGCAGTACTTC	CASGAWDLGPPGQYF
TRBV11-2	TRBD2	TRBJ2-7	medium-sized	TGTGCCAGCAGCTCCGGACTAGCGGGGGCCTACGAGCAGTACTTC	CASSSGLAGAYEQYF
TRBV29-1	.	TRBJ2-7	.	TGCAGCGTGGCCGGGATAGAGAGAACCTACGAGCAGTACTTC	CSVAGIERTYEQYF
TRBV6-5	.	TRBJ1-6	.	TGTGCCAGCAGTAACTCACAGGGATGGAATTCACCCCCCCACTTT	CASSNSQGWNSPPHF
TRBV7-8	TRBD1	TRBJ2-5	many	TGTGCCAGCAGCTGGACAGGGGATCGGGAGACCCAGTACTTC	CASSWTGDRETQYF